The sequence of this TCR beta chain was determined in a study of beta chain features in type 1 diabetes. Between the trimmed V and J ends, which lost 6 bases and 3 bases, there was a span of 10 bases. CDR1 WSHSY and CDR2 SAAADI come from the germline V gene. The CDR3 covers 13 residues. Expressed TCRB transcripts were sequenced, since all the RNA that had been isolated was reverse transcribed. Sequenced by immunoSEQ multiplex PCR; TCRdb stores in-frame clones only, minus some. The sample has under 950,000 clones; roughly 15% are singletons. The chain joins TRBV10-2 to TRBJ2-3; TRBD2 might be the D (5 bases). The source material was naive CD4+ T cells from blood. This clonotype was obtained from a young woman in good health. In DNA form, the CDR3 reads TGCGCCAGCAGACAAGCGGCGACAGATACGCAGTATTTT. The encoded protein is CASRQAATDTQYF.